This T cell receptor beta chain stems from a study of Ad26.COV2.S vaccination and SARS-CoV-2 variants. Findings and caveats of the study: Post-vaccination spike-specific CD8+ and CD4+ T cell responses reportedly had substantial breadth.

TCRdb keeps only in-frame clones here, not all; method: immunoSEQ multiplex PCR. The data show under 150,000 clones, roughly 88% seen once. CDR1 and CDR2 from the germline V gene are LGHNT and FRNRAP. The length of the CDR3 is 15 residues. V lost 5 bases and J 0 bases, leaving 11 bases between the germline ends. The table lists this clone with a few counts. What it recognizes is unknown. The V call is TRBV12-5, the J call TRBJ1-3; D possibly corresponds to TRBD1 (6 bases). The sequencing here drew on peripheral blood, taken after recovery from COVID-19. This TCR derives from a human donor who had recovered from COVID-19. This chain's CDR3 is CASGTGQTSGNTIYF. The CDR3 bases are TGTGCTAGTGGTACCGGACAGACCTCTGGAAACACCATATATTTT.